This T cell receptor (beta chain) is drawn from a study of memory CD4+ T cells and cytomegalovirus serostatus (dated by TCRdb to 2018 to 2020). General notes on the study: The roughly 35 healthy Belgian adults in the cohort included 9 who were CMV seropositive and around 25 who were CMV seronegative. To replicate a published TCR-based CMV serostatus classifier, the study sequenced CD4+ memory TCRbeta repertoires from a Belgian cohort whose cytomegalovirus serostatus was known.

Single viable CD3+CD4+CD8-CD45RO+ cells were sorted as memory CD4+ T cells on a FACSAria II. CMV serostatus was determined using a Roche Elecsys assay that detects serum IgG against CMV pp150, pp28, p38 and p52. After the samples were thawed, total CD4+ T cells were enriched through positive selection using CD4 magnetic microbeads. The samples came from a different study that was designed specifically to examine the CD4+ T cell memory repertoire. Following standard operating procedures, peripheral blood mononuclear cells were isolated and cryopreserved, while serum was kept at -80 degrees C. The staining used CD3-PerCP (BW264/56), CD4-APC (RPA-T4), CD45RO-PE (UCHT1) and CD8-Pacific Orange (3B5) antibodies, and Sytox blue was used to exclude non-viable cells. In regard to this clone: The clone's antigen remains unknown. No much larger clonotype is one base removed from it; base qualities were not supplied.

Genomic DNA was extracted from sorted cells with the Quick-DNA Microprep Kit. Amplification of TCRbeta DNA was done with the immunoSEQ hsTCRbeta kit, following the protocol from the manufacturer. TCRbeta libraries were sequenced on an Illumina MiSeq instrument. Concerning the study's data processing: Following removal of out-of-frame sequences, 2 million to 2.5 million distinct TCRbeta sequences were retained, with an average of around 67,000 per individual. Each individual was scored according to the count of approximately 170 previously reported CMV-associated TCRbeta sequences and the total productive distinct TCRbeta count. A beta-binomial model was reimplemented in Python, and random forests from scikit-learn, run with default parameters, were trained on data from the US cohort. Classifier performance on the Belgian cohort was summarized as median AUC with percentile confidence intervals over 10,000 bootstrap iterations. TCRdb took over this immuneACCESS table, retaining in-frame rearrangements with V and J assigned. Such tables are incomplete; in checked studies, under half of the missing clones stem from an unresolved V gene, and the remainder is unexplained. The D gene and trimming were derived from the DNA, and the V and J assignments and clone size from that table. The sample table holds approximately 40,000 clones, of which over 70% were seen once. Clones ranked in the top ten supply around 0.5% of the sample.

Summary of the overall study and its limitations: On the Belgian cohort, the classifier built on the original framework reached a median bootstrapped AUC of about 0.95, with a 95% CI of 0.76-1.00. CMV serostatus prediction reached a median bootstrapped AUC of 0.95 with the original framework and just over 0.9 with a US-trained random forest. The results were read as suggesting that the CMV-associated TCR signature is, for the most part, present in the CD4+ memory repertoire. Only CD4+CD45RO+ memory cells were sequenced, in contrast to the original study, in which naive and memory CD4+ and CD8+ populations were covered. Among the 150 or so previously reported CMV-associated TCRbeta sequences, approximately 67 showed up in the CD4+ memory repertoires, with each one found in between one and five individuals.

Sequences SNHLY (CDR1) and FYNNEI (CDR2) are obtained from the germline V gene. V is clipped by 6 bases and J by 10 bases, and the sequence between their germline boundaries is 10 bases long. The CDR3 runs 11 amino acids, cysteine and phenylalanine included. Only the CDR3 DNA is retained, 33 bases long and in frame from the first base. Sequencing was performed on memory CD4+ T cells from blood. The clonotype was recovered from an adult in good health and CMV-seronegative. In this chain, TRBV2 is recombined with TRBJ2-1; TRBD2 is a possible D gene, resting on 6 matching bases. The base sequence is TGTGCCAGCAGGCGGGACTCCGAGCAGTTCTTC. Its protein reads: CASRRDSEQFF.